Listed here are 27 T cell receptor beta chains from one sample, sequenced in a study of blood T cell repertoires in COVID-19. Clones were read by immunoSEQ multiplex PCR, and TCRdb kept only the in-frame ones, dropping some. The data hold 80,000 to 85,000 clones, with almost 90% observed a single time. The sequencing input was peripheral blood. These receptors were taken from a woman older than 75 with acute or convalescent COVID-19.

The rearrangement links TRBV6-2 or TRBV6-3 to TRBJ2-7; 8 positions agree with TRBD1. The V and J ends lost 6 bases and 0 bases, in that order; junction bases with no gene match: 7. The CDR3 loop spans 15 amino acids. Germline assignment: CDR1 MNHEY and CDR2 SVGEGT. The CDR3 loop reads CASSPGDRSSYEQYF. The DNA of the CDR3 is TGTGCCAGCAGCCCCGGGGACAGGAGCTCCTACGAGCAGTACTTC.

The rearrangement links TRBV9 to TRBJ2-5; 7 bases match TRBD2. Trimming cost V 4 bases and J 1 base; bases outside gene matches: 7. The CDR3 length is 15 residues. Germline values: CDR1 SGDLS, CDR2 YYNGEE. The CDR3 DNA is TGTGCCAGCAGCCCACGGGGGGTACTCCAAGAGACCCAGTACTTC. Translated, it gives CASSPRGVLQETQYF.

This clone has just one count. This chain connects TRBV2 to TRBJ2-7; possible D gene TRBD1, 6 bases. From germline, CDR1 is SNHLY and CDR2 FYNNEI. Trimming pared 5 bases from V and 3 bases from J, leaving 17 bases between. The CDR3 is 15 residues long. CDR3 in DNA: TGTGCCAGCAGTTACAGGGAACAAGTAAGCTACGAGCAGTACTTC. Translating gives CASSYREQVSYEQYF.

This chain joins TRBV5-1 and TRBJ2-2; D might be TRBD1 (6 bases). The CDR3 contains 15 residues. V dropped 2 bases and J dropped 0 bases, with 8 bases sitting between them. Germline loops: CDR1 SGHRS, CDR2 YFSETQ. As DNA, the CDR3 is TGCGCCAGCAGCTTCCGGACAGCGAACACCGGGGAGCTGTTTTTT. Residues: CASSFRTANTGELFF.

This chain joins TRBV2 and TRBJ1-2; D is undetermined. CDR3 length equals 12 residues. Trimming left V 7 bases short and J 8 bases short, with 14 bases between. Germline loops: CDR1 SNHLY, CDR2 FYNNEI. The CDR3 coding sequence is TGTGCCAGCAAAGGAGGGAGTGGGGGCTACACCTTC. This sequence encodes CASKGGSGGYTF.

The V call is TRBV13, the J call TRBJ2-7, with 10 bases aligning to TRBD2. The CDR3 has 14 amino acids. V lost 6 bases, J lost 2 bases, and 4 bases stayed unmatched. From germline, CDR1 is PRHDT and CDR2 FYEKMQ (reference sequence). The CDR3 here is CASRKAGGPYEQYF. The CDR3, as DNA: TGTGCCAGCAGAAAAGCGGGGGGGCCCTACGAGCAGTACTTC.

Turning to this clone: In the same sample, other DNA sequences code for this CDR3. The chain is built from TRBV7-2 and TRBJ2-7, with D perhaps TRBD2 (5 bases). There are 14 residues in the CDR3. V gave up 4 bases and J gave up 7 bases, with 17 bases separating them. The germline CDR1 and CDR2 sequences are SGHTA and FQGNSA. Written as DNA, the CDR3 is TGTGCCAGCAGCTCATCTGTACCGGGGTGGGAGCAGTACTTC. Encoded protein: CASSSSVPGWEQYF.

V gene TRBV5-6 combines with J gene TRBJ2-7; a weak D match, TRBD1 (6 bases). This CDR3 region has 14 residues. V gave up 2 bases and J gave up 6 bases, with 15 bases separating them. Germline V CDR1 and CDR2: SGHDT, YYEEEE. This CDR3 is CASSFPNRAGEQYF. The CDR3 nucleotides are TGTGCCAGCAGCTTTCCTAACAGGGCCGGCGAGCAGTACTTC.

V gene TRBV7-2 combines with J gene TRBJ1-6; 7 nucleotides line up with TRBD1. V trimming: 4 bases; J trimming: 7 bases; junction bases outside the gene matches: 4. The CDR3 extends over 14 amino acids. In germline, CDR1 is SGHTA, CDR2 FQGNSA. The DNA for the CDR3 is TGTGCCAGCAGCTCTGGGACAGTGAATTCACCCCTCCACTTT. Translated, it gives CASSSGTVNSPLHF.

V usage is TRBV5-1 and J usage is TRBJ1-5; the D is unclear. The CDR3 has 14 amino acids. CDR1 SGHRS and CDR2 YFSETQ come from the germline V gene. V lost 0 bases and J 7 bases, leaving 11 bases between the germline ends. The CDR3 here is CASSLDGGEQPQHF. CDR3 bases: TGCGCCAGCAGCTTGGACGGAGGTGAACAGCCCCAGCATTTT.

The CDR3 region is CASSFLRNDAGAKNIQYF. As DNA, the CDR3 is TGTGCCAGCAGCTTCCTACGGAACGACGCGGGAGCCAAAAACATTCAGTACTTC. The chain couples TRBV11-2 to TRBJ2-4; a possible D gene is TRBD2 (5 bases). The CDR3 runs 18 residues. CDR1 is SGHAT and CDR2 is FQNNGV in the germline V gene. The V and J ends lost 3 bases and 0 bases respectively, with 18 bases between them.

The CDR3 DNA reads TGTGCCAGCTCACCAGAGTTAGGGGCAGGGGCTTTCTTT. Translation: CASSPELGAGAFF. J is TRBJ1-1 and V is TRBV18, with a tentative D call TRBD1 (5 bases). Trimming cost V 2 bases and J 11 bases, with 15 bases left between them. CDR1 is KGHSH, CDR2 LQKENI, per germline. The CDR3 is 13 amino acids.

V gene TRBV5-1 combines with J gene TRBJ2-3; 9 bases map to TRBD2. V lost 0 bases and J lost 3; bases outside the gene matches: 5. CDR3 length: 16 amino acids. Germline assignment: CDR1 SGHRS and CDR2 YFSETQ. The CDR3 sequence: CASSLGASGITDTQYF. In DNA, the CDR3 is TGCGCCAGCAGCTTGGGGGCTAGCGGGATTACAGATACGCAGTATTTT. The full variable domain, rest sourced from reference TRBV5-1 and TRBJ2-3, is KAGVTQTPRYLIKTRGQQVTLSCSPISGHRSVSWYQQTPGQGLQFLFEYFSETQRNKGNFPGRFSGRQFSNSRSEMNVSTLELGDSALYLCASSLGASGITDTQYFGPGTRLTVL.

The chain recombines TRBV30 with TRBJ2-1; perhaps TRBD1 as D (5 bases). In germline, CDR1 is GTSNPN, CDR2 SVGIG (reference sequence). This CDR3 comprises 12 residues. Deletions cut 2 bases from V and 4 bases from J, with 6 bases between. The CDR3 loop reads CAWSPGYNEQFF. CDR3 nucleotides: TGTGCCTGGAGTCCAGGGTACAATGAGCAGTTCTTC.

The chain is built from TRBV2 and TRBJ2-1; TRBD1 matches at 9 bases. In germline, CDR1 is SNHLY, CDR2 FYNNEI. V was clipped by 2 bases and J by 5 bases; unmatched bases: 4. The CDR3 has 15 residues. The CDR3 protein is CASSEKWTGDNEQFF. CDR3 in DNA: TGTGCCAGCAGTGAAAAGTGGACAGGGGACAATGAGCAGTTCTTC.

The chain is built from TRBV19 and TRBJ2-2, with TRBD2 identical over 13 bases. CDR3 length: 17 residues. Germline CDR1 LNHDA, CDR2 SQIVND (reference sequence). V was pared by 5 bases and J by 8 bases, with 11 bases of the junction left unmatched. The CDR3 region has the DNA TGTGCCAGTAGTCCCAAGGGACTAGCGGGATCAATGGGGGAGCTGTTTTTT. This gives the protein CASSPKGLAGSMGELFF.

The V gene is TRBV4-3, the J gene TRBJ2-2, with 9 bases lining up with TRBD2. Germline V CDR1 and CDR2: LGHNA, YSLEER. The V gene end was trimmed by 2 bases and the J gene end by 2 bases; junction bases not matched to a gene: 3. The CDR3 length is 16 residues. The CDR3 nucleotides read TGCGCCAGCAGCCAACGACTAGCGGCCAACACCGGGGAGCTGTTTTTT. Its translation is CASSQRLAANTGELFF.

The chain recombines TRBV24-1 with TRBJ2-3; 9 nucleotides agree with TRBD2. This CDR3 contains 13 residues. CDR1 KGHDR and CDR2 SFDVKD come from the germline V gene. V lost 9 bases, J lost 5 bases, and 5 bases stayed unmatched. The CDR3 region is CATGSGSLDTQYF. DNA for the CDR3: TGTGCCACCGGTAGCGGGAGCTTAGATACGCAGTATTTT.

The chain has TRBV5-1 and TRBJ2-3, with D perhaps TRBD1 (6 bases). Germline assignment: CDR1 SGHRS and CDR2 YFSETQ. V lost 3 bases to trimming and J lost 0 bases, with 8 bases between them. The CDR3 is made up of 14 amino acids. Here the CDR3 DNA reads TGCGCCAGCAGCTGGACAGAGAGCACAGATACGCAGTATTTT. Protein product: CASSWTESTDTQYF.

The rearrangement links TRBV12-3 or TRBV12-4 to TRBJ1-1; TRBD1 is a possible D gene (5 bases). Trimming shortened V by 7 bases and J by 5 bases, and 14 bases separated the two germline ends. The CDR3 consists of 13 residues. Here the CDR3 DNA reads TGTGCCAGCATCGGGCAGGGCCAGACTGAAGCTTTCTTT. Residues: CASIGQGQTEAFF.

This chain joins TRBV6-5 and TRBJ2-1, with 11 bases identical to TRBD2. V was clipped by 2 bases and J by 9 bases; unmatched bases: 6. The length of the CDR3 is 15 residues. In germline, CDR1 is MNHEY, CDR2 SVGAGI. In DNA, the CDR3 is TGTGCCAGCAGTTACATAGCGGGAGGGCACTTTGAGCAGTTCTTC. It encodes CASSYIAGGHFEQFF.

The chain recombines TRBV11-2 with TRBJ2-7; D is unclear. V lost 1 base and J lost 2, with 9 bases in between. CDR3 size: 14 residues. Germline CDR1 SGHAT, CDR2 FQNNGV. CDR3 in amino acids: CASSLVSATYEQYF. Here the CDR3 DNA reads TGTGCCAGCAGCTTAGTCAGCGCGACCTACGAGCAGTACTTC. Filled out from reference TRBV11-2 and TRBJ2-7, the complete variable domain reads EAGVAQSPRYKIIEKRQSVAFWCNPISGHATLYWYQQILGQGPKLLIQFQNNGVVDDSQLPKDRFSAERLKGVDSTLKIQPAKLEDSAVYLCASSLVSATYEQYFGPGTRLTVT.

This rearrangement joins TRBV30 to TRBJ2-1; D is possibly TRBD2 (5 bases). The CDR3 runs 12 residues. The germline gives CDR1 GTSNPN, CDR2 SVGIG (reference sequence). V lost 0 bases, J lost 12 bases, and 12 bases lay in between. The CDR3, as DNA: TGTGCCTGGAGTGTCTGGAGCGGAGGGCAGTTCTTC. Translating it yields CAWSVWSGGQFF. Full variable domain (outside the CDR3, taken from reference TRBV30 and TRBJ2-1): SQTIHQWPATLVQPVGSPLSLECTVEGTSNPNLYWYRQAAGRGLQLLFYSVGIGQISSEVPQNLSASRPQDRQFILSSKKLLLSDSGFYLCAWSVWSGGQFFGPGTRLTVL.

V and J are TRBV18 and TRBJ1-1; D unresolved. V was cut by 1 base and J by 4 bases, with 25 bases left in between. The CDR3 is made up of 19 amino acids. CDR1 KGHSH and CDR2 LQKENI come from the germline V gene. This CDR3 reads CASSPQDRGSKFRGTEAFF. The DNA for the CDR3 is TGTGCCAGCTCACCACAGGATAGAGGTTCGAAGTTCCGGGGCACTGAAGCTTTCTTT.

This clone occurred a few times. The V and J genes are TRBV7-2 and TRBJ2-2; 9 bases agree with TRBD1. V shed 6 bases, J shed 7 bases, and the junction held 9 bases outside the gene matches. CDR3 length: 15 amino acids. The V gene's germline CDR1 is SGHTA and CDR2 FQGNSA. CDR3 amino acids: CASSPTGQGYGELFF. The CDR3 DNA reads TGTGCCAGCAGTCCGACGGGACAGGGATACGGGGAGCTGTTTTTT.

The V gene is TRBV27, the J gene TRBJ1-1; D perhaps matches TRBD1 (5 bases). V shed 6 bases and J shed 11 bases, with 19 bases lying between them. Germline CDR1 reads MNHEY; CDR2 reads SMNVEV (reference sequence). This CDR3 has 13 amino acids. CDR3 DNA sequence: TGTGCCAGCAGCAAAAGGGAGGGGCGATGGGCTTTCTTT. Amino acids: CASSKREGRWAFF.

Only a few counts were recorded for this clone. CDR3 protein: CASSLDGTGFNEQYF. The DNA for the CDR3 is TGCGCCAGCAGCTTGGACGGGACAGGGTTCAACGAGCAGTACTTC. V is TRBV5-1 and J is TRBJ2-7, with 9 bases aligning to TRBD1. The germline CDR1 and CDR2 sequences are SGHRS and YFSETQ. The CDR3 has 15 amino acids. J was trimmed by 5 bases and V by 0 bases; bases with no gene match: 6.